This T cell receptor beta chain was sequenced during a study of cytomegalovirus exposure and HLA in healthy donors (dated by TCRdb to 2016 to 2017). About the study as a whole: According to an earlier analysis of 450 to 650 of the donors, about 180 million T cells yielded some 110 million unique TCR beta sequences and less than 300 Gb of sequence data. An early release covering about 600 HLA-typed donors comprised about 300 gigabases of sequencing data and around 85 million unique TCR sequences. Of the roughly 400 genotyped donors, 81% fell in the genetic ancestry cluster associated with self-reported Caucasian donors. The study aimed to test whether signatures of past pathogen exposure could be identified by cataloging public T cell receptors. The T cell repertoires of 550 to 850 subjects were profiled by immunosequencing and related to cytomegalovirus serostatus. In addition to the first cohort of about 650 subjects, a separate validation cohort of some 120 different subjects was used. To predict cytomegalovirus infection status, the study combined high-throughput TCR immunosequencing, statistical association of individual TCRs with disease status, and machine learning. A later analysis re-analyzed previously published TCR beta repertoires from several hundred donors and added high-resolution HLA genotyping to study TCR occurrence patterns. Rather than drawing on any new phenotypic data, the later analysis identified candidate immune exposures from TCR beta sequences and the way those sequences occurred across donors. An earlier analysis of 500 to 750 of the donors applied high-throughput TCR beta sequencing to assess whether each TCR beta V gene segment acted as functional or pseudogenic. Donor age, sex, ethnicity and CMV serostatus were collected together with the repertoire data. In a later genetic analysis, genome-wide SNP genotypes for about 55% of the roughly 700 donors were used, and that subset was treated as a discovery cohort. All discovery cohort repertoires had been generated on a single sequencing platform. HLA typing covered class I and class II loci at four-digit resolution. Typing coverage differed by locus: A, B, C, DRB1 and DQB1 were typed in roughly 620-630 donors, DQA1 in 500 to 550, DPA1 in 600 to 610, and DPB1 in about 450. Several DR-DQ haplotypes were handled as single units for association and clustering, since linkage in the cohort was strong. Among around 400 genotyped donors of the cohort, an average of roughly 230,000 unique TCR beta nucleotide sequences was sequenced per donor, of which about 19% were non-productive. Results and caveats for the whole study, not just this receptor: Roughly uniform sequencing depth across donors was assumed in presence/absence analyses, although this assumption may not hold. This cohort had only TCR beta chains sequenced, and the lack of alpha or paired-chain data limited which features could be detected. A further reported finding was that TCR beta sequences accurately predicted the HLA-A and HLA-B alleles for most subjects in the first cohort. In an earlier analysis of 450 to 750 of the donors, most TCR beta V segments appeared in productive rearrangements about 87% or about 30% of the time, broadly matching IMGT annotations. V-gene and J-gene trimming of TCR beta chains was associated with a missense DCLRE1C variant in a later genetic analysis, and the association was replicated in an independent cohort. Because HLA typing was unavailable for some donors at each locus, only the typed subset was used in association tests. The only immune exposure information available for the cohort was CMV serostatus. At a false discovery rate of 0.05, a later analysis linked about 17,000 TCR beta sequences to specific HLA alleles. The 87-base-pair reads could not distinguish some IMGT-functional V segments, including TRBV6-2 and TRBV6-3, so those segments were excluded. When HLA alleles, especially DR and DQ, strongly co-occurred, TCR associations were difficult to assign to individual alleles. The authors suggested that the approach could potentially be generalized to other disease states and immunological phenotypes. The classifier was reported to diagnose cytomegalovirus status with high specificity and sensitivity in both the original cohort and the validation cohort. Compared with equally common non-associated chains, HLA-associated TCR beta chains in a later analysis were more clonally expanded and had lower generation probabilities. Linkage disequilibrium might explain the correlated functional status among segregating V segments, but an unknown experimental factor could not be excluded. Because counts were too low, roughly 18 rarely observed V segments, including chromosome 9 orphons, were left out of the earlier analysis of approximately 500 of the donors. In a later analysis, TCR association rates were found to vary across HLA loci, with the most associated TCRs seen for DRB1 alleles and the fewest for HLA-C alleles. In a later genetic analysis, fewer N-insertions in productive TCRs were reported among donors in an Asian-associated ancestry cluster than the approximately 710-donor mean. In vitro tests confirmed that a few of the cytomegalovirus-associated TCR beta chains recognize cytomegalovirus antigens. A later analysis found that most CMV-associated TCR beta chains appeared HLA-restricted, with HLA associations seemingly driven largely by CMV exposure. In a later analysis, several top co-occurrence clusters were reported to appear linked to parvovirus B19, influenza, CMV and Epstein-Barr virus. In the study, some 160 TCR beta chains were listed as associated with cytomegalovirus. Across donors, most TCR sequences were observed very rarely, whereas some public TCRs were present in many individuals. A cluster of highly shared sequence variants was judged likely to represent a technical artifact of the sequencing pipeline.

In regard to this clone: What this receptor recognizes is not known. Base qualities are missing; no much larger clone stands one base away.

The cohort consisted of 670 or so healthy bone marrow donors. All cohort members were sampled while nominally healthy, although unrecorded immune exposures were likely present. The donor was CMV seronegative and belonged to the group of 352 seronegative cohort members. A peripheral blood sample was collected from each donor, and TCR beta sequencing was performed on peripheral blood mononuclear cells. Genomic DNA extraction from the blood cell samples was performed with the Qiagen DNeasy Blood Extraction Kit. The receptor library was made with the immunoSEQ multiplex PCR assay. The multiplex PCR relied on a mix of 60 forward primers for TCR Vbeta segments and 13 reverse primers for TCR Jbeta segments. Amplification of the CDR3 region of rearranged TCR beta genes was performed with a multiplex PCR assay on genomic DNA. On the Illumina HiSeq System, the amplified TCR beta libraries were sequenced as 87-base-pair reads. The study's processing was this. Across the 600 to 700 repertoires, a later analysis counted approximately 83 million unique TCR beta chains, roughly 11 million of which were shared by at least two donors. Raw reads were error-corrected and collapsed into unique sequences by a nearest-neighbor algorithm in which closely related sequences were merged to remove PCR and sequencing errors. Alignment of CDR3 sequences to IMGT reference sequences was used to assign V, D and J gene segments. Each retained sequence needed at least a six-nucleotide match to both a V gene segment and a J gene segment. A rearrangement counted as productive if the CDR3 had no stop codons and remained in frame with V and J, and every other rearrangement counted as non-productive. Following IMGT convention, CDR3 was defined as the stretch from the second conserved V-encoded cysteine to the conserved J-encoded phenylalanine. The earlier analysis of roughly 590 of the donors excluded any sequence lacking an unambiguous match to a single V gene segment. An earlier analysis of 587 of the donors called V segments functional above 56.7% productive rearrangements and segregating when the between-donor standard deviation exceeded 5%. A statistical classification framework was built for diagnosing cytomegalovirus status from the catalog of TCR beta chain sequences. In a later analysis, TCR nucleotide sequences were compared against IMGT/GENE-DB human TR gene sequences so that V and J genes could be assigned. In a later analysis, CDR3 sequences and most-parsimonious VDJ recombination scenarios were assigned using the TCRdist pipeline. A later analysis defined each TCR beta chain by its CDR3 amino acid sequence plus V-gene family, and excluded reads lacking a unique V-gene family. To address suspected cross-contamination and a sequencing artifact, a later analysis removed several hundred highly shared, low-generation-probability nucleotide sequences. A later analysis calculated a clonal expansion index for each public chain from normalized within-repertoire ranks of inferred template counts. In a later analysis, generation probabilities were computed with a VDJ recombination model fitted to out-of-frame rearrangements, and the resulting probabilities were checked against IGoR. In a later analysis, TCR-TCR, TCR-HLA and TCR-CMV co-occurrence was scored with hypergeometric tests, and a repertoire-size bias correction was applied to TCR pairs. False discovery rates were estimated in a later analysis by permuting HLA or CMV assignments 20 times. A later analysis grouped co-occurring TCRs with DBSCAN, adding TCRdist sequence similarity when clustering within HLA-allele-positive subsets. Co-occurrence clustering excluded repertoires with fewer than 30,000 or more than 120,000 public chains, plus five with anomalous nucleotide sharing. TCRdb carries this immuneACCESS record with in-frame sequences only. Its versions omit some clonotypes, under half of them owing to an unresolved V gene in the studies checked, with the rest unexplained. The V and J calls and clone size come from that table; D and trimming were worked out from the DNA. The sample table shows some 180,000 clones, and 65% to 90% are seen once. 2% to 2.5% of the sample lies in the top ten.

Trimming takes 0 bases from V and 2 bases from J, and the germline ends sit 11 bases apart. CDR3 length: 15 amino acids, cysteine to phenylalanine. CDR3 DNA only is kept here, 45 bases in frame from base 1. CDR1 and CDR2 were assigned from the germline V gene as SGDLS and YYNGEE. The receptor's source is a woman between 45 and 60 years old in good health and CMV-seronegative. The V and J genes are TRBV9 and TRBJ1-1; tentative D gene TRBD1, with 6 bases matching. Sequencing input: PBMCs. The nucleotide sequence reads TGTGCCAGCAGCGTAGTGAGGACAGCAAACACTGAAGCTTTCTTT. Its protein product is CASSVVRTANTEAFF.